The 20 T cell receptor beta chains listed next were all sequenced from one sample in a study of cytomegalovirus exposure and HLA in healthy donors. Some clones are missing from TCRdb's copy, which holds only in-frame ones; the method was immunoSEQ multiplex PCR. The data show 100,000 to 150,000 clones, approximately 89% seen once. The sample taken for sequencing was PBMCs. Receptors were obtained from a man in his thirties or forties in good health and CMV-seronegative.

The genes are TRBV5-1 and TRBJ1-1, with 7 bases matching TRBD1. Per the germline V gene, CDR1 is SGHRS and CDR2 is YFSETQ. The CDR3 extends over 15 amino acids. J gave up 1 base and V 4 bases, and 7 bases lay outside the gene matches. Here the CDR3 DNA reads TGCGCCAGCAGCAGACAGGGAAGTGGGAACACTGAAGCTTTCTTT. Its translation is CASSRQGSGNTEAFF.

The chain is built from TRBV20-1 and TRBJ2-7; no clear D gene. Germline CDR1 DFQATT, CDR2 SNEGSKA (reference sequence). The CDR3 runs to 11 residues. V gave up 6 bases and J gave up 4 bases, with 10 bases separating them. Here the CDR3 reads CSAPIGYEQYF. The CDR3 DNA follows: TGCAGTGCCCCAATCGGGTACGAGCAGTACTTC.

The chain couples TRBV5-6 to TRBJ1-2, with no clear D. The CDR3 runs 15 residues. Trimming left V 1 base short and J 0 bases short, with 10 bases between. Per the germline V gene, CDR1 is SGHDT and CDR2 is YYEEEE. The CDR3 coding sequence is TGTGCCAGCAGCTTGCCCCGACTAGCTAACTATGGCTACACCTTC. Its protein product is CASSLPRLANYGYTF.

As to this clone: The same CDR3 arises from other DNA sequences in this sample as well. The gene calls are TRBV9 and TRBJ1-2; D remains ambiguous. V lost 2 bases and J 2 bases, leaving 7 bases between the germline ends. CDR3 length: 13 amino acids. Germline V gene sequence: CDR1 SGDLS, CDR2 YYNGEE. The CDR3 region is CASSVDGNYGYTF. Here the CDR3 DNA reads TGTGCCAGCAGCGTCGACGGGAACTATGGCTACACCTTC.

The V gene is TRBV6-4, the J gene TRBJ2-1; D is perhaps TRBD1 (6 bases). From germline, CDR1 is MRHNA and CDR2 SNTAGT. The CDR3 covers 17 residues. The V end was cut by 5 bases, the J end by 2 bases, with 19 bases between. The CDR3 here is CASSPGVLRDPYNEQFF. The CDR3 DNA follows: TGTGCCAGCAGTCCAGGGGTCTTGAGGGATCCCTACAATGAGCAGTTCTTC.

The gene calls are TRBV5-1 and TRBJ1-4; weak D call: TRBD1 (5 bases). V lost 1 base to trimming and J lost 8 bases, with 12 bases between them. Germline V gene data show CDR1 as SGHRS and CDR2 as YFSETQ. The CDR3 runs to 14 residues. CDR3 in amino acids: CASSLWPGKEKLFF. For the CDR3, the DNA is TGCGCCAGCAGCTTGTGGCCAGGGAAGGAAAAACTGTTTTTT. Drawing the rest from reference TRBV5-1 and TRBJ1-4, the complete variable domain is KAGVTQTPRYLIKTRGQQVTLSCSPISGHRSVSWYQQTPGQGLQFLFEYFSETQRNKGNFPGRFSGRQFSNSRSEMNVSTLELGDSALYLCASSLWPGKEKLFFGSGTQLSVL.

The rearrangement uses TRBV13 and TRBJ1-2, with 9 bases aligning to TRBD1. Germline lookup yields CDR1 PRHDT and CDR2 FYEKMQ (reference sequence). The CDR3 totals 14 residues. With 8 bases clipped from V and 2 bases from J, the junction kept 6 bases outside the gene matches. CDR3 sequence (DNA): TGTGCCAGCGGGAAGGGACAGGGAAACTATGGCTACACCTTC. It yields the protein CASGKGQGNYGYTF.

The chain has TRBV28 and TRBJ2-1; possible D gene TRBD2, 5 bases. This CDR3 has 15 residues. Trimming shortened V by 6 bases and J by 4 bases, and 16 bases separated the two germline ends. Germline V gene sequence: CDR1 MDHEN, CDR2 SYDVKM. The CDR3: CASRPPGTRYNEQFF. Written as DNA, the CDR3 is TGTGCCAGCAGACCCCCGGGAACCAGATACAATGAGCAGTTCTTC.

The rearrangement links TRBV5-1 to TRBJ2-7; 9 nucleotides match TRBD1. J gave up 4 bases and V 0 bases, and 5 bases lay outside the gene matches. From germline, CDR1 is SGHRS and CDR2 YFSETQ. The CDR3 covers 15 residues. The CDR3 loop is CASSLGDRDKYEQYF. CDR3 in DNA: TGCGCCAGCAGCTTGGGGGACAGGGATAAATACGAGCAGTACTTC.

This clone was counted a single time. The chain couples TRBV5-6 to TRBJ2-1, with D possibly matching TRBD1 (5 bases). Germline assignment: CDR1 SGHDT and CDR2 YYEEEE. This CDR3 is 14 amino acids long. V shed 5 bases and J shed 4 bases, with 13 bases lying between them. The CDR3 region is CASSCKTEYNEQFF. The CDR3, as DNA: TGTGCCAGCAGTTGTAAGACAGAATACAATGAGCAGTTCTTC.

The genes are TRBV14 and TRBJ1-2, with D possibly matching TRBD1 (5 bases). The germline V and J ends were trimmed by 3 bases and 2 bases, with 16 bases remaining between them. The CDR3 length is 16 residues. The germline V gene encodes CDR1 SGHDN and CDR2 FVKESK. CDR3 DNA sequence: TGTGCCAGCAGCCAGGACCCACCTGGGGGGAACTATGGCTACACCTTC. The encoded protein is CASSQDPPGGNYGYTF.

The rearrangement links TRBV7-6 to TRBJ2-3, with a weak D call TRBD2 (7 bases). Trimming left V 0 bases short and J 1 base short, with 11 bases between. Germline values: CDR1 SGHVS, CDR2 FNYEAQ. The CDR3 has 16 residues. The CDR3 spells CASSLATGGRTDTQYF. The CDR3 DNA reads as TGTGCCAGCAGCTTAGCGACGGGGGGCCGCACAGATACGCAGTATTTT.

CDR3 sequence (DNA): TGCAGTGCTAGAGATAGGGGAAGCTGGTACTTC. Protein product: CSARDRGSWYF. The rearrangement uses TRBV20-1 and TRBJ2-7, with a tentative D call TRBD1 (5 bases). CDR1 and CDR2 from the germline V gene are DFQATT and SNEGSKA (reference sequence). This CDR3 has 11 amino acids. Trimming shortened V by 0 bases and J by 12 bases, and 12 bases separated the two germline ends.

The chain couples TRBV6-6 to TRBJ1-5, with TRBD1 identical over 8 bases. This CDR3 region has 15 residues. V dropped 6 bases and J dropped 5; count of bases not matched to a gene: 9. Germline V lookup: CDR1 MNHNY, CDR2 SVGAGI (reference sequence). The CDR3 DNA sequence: TGTGCCAGCAGGGAAGGGACAGGCCACTATCAGCCCCAGCATTTT. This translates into CASREGTGHYQPQHF.

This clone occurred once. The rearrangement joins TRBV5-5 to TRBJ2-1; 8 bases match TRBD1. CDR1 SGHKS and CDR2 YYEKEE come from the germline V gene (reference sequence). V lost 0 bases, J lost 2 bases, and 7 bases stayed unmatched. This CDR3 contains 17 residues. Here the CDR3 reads CASSLALGQGPYNEQFF. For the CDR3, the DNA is TGTGCCAGCAGCTTGGCCCTAGGACAGGGACCCTACAATGAGCAGTTCTTC.

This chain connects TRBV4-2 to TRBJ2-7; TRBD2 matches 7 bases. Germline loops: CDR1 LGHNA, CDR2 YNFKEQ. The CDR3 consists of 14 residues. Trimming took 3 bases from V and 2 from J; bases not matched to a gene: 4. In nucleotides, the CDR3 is TGTGCCAGCAGCCAGGTGGGGGGGGCCTACGAGCAGTACTTC. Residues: CASSQVGGAYEQYF.

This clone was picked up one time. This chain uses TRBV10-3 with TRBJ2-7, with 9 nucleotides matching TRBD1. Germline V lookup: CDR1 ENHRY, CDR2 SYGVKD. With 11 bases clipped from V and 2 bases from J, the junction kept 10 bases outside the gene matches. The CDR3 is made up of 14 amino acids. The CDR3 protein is CAVEPGTGPYEQYF. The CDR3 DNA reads TGTGCCGTAGAACCGGGGACAGGGCCCTACGAGCAGTACTTC.

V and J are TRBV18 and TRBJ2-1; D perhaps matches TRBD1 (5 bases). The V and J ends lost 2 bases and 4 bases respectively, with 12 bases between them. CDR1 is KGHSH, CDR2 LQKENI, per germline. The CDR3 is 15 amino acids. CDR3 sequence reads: CASSPSDSEYNEQFF. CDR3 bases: TGTGCCAGCTCACCAAGTGACAGTGAGTACAATGAGCAGTTCTTC.

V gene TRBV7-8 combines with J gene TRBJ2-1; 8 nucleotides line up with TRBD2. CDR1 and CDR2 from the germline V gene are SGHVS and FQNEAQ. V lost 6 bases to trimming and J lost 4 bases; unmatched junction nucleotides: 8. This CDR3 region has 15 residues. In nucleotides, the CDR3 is TGTGCCAGCAGGTTGGCCGGGACTAGTTACAATGAGCAGTTCTTC. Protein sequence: CASRLAGTSYNEQFF.

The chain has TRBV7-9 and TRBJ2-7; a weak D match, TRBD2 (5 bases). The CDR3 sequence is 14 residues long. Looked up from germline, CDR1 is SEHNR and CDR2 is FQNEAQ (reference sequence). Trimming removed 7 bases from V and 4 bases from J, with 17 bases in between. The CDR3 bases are TGTGCCAGCACCGTGTCGGAGGACCCATACGAGCAGTACTTC. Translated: CASTVSEDPYEQYF.